This paragraph reports one T cell receptor (beta chain). What it recognizes is unknown. The split of CD4+ cells yielded CD45RA+ naive and CD45RA-negative memory subsets. From germline, CDR1 is LNHNV and CDR2 YYDKDF (reference sequence). CDR3 length: 16 amino acids. V was pared by 0 bases and J by 4 bases, with 10 bases between. The data were obtained in a study of shared clonotypes between healthy human individuals. Study results and caveats: Depth of sequencing was expected to influence donor clonotype sharing. The sampled material consisted only of blood, and tissue repertoires are likely to differ.

TCRdb keeps only in-frame clones here, not all; method: immunoSEQ multiplex PCR. The profile covers roughly 2.5 million clones, with around 94% appearing a single time and roughly 0.15% taken by the ten largest. This receptor was obtained from a man younger than 35 in good health. Sequenced input: naive CD4+ T cells sorted from blood. Regarding subset: CD45RA+ positively selected. This chain connects TRBV15 to TRBJ1-6, with unresolved D. This chain's CDR3 is CATSRDLTKYNSPLHF. The CDR3, as DNA: TGTGCCACCAGCAGAGATCTTACAAAGTATAATTCACCCCTCCACTTT.